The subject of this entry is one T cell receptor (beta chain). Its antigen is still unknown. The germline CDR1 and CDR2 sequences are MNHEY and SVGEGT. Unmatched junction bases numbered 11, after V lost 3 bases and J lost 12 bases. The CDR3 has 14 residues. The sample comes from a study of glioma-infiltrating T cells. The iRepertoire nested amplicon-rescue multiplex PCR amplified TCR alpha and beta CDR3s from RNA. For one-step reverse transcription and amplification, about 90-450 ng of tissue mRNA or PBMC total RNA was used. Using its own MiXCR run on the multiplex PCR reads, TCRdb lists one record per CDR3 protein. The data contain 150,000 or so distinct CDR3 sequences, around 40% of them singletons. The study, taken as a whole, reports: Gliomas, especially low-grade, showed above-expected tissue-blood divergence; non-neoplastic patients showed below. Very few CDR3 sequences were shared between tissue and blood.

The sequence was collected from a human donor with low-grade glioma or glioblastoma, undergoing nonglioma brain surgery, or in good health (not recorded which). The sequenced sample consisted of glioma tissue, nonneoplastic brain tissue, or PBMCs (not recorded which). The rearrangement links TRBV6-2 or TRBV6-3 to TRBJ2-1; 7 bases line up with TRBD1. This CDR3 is CASSYPSLTGLQFF. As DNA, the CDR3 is TGTGCCAGCAGTTATCCTTCCTTGACAGGGCTGCAGTTCTTC.